Below are 12 T cell receptor beta chains sequenced from a single sample in a study of T cell clonotyping in hematopoietic cell transplantation. Sequencing was performed with immunoSEQ multiplex PCR; in TCRdb, only in-frame clones are kept and a portion is missing. The data show around 16,000 clones, with 90% seen just once and around 2.5% held by the top ten. Sequences were obtained from peripheral blood mononuclear cells. These receptors were taken from a man over 45 in good health. Some clones in this sample may be carry-over from other donors' samples.

The chain's CDR3 is CASSLSRGQNEKLFF. The CDR3 coding sequence is TGTGCCAGCAGCTTATCACGAGGGCAGAATGAAAAACTGTTTTTT. The chain uses TRBV11-3 and TRBJ1-4; unclear D gene. Germline CDR1 SGHNT, CDR2 YENEEA. V lost 2 bases, J lost 5 bases, and 12 bases lay in between. The CDR3 loop spans 15 amino acids.

This clone was seen once. This chain joins TRBV18 and TRBJ2-7; D tentatively reads TRBD1 or TRBD2 (6 bases each). Germline V lookup: CDR1 KGHSH, CDR2 LQKENI. V was shortened by 3 bases and J by 2 bases, with 11 bases between the two germline ends. This CDR3 has 14 residues. CDR3 nucleotide sequence: TGTGCCAGCTCACCGGCCGGGGGCGCCTACGAGCAGTACTTC. Translation: CASSPAGGAYEQYF.

The CDR3 region is CASSADRMRYEQYF. Written as DNA, the CDR3 is TGTGCCAGCAGCGCAGATCGGATGAGGTACGAGCAGTACTTC. The chain carries TRBV25-1 and TRBJ2-7, with unresolved D. The CDR3 spans 14 residues. Germline loops: CDR1 MGHDK, CDR2 SYGVNS. The V end was cut by 6 bases, the J end by 4 bases, with 16 bases between.

This clone has a single count. The J gene is TRBJ1-3, the V gene TRBV30, with TRBD1 as a possible D gene (5 bases). CDR1 and CDR2 from the germline V gene are GTSNPN and SVGIG (reference sequence). Trimming took off 5 bases at V and 5 bases at J, with 16 bases between the two ends. The CDR3 spans 14 residues. The CDR3 nucleotides read TGTGCCTGGTACGAGGAGGAGGGGAGAAACACCATATATTTT. As protein: CAWYEEEGRNTIYF.

The J gene is TRBJ1-6, the V gene TRBV5-1; D perhaps matches TRBD1 (5 bases). Germline values: CDR1 SGHRS, CDR2 YFSETQ. V was cut by 2 bases and J by 7 bases, with 7 bases left in between. CDR3 length: 13 amino acids. This chain's CDR3 is CASSFGANSPLHF. CDR3 DNA: TGCGCCAGCAGCTTTGGGGCGAATTCACCCCTCCACTTT. Full variable domain (rest looked up from reference TRBV5-1 and TRBJ1-6): KAGVTQTPRYLIKTRGQQVTLSCSPISGHRSVSWYQQTPGQGLQFLFEYFSETQRNKGNFPGRFSGRQFSNSRSEMNVSTLELGDSALYLCASSFGANSPLHFGNGTRLTVT.

J is TRBJ1-4 and V is TRBV2; 9 nucleotides match TRBD1. The CDR3 totals 14 residues. V was clipped by 8 bases and J by 4 bases; unmatched bases: 5. Germline V gives CDR1 SNHLY, CDR2 FYNNEI. The CDR3 loop reads CASLVDRGNEKLFF. The CDR3 coding sequence is TGTGCCAGCCTTGTGGACAGGGGTAATGAAAAACTGTTTTTT.

The rearrangement joins TRBV29-1 to TRBJ1-2; 9 nucleotides match TRBD1. The V gene's germline CDR1 is SQVTM and CDR2 ANQGSEA. This CDR3 is built from 12 residues. J gave up 7 bases and V 3 bases, and 3 bases lay outside the gene matches. As DNA, the CDR3 is TGCAGCGTTGAGGGGACAGGGACTGGCTACACCTTC. Translated: CSVEGTGTGYTF.

The genes are TRBV14 and TRBJ2-2, with D hard to call. Deletions cut 1 base from V and 1 base from J, with 7 bases between. The CDR3 length is 15 residues. Germline lookup yields CDR1 SGHDN and CDR2 FVKESK. This CDR3 reads CASSQAQMNTGELFF. DNA of the CDR3: TGTGCCAGCAGCCAAGCGCAGATGAACACCGGGGAGCTGTTTTTT.

This clone has just one count. This sequence joins TRBV2 and TRBJ1-6; no reliable D call. V was cut by 4 bases and J by 12 bases, with 13 bases left in between. This CDR3 spans 13 amino acids. Germline CDR1 SNHLY, CDR2 FYNNEI. CDR3 sequence (DNA): TGTGCCAGCAGTGTGGGTAGCGTAGGACCCCTCCACTTT. Translating it yields CASSVGSVGPLHF.

The table lists this clone with a few counts. J is TRBJ1-5 and V is TRBV19; D remains unclear. The CDR3 has 15 residues. Germline CDR1 LNHDA, CDR2 SQIVND (reference sequence). The ends were cut back, 5 bases at V and 2 bases at J, with 13 bases in the middle. The CDR3 DNA follows: TGTGCCAGTAGTCTCCAACAAAGGGGCAATCAGCCCCAGCATTTT. Translating gives CASSLQQRGNQPQHF.

Here the CDR3 reads CASSLRFPTYGYTF. The CDR3 DNA is TGTGCCAGCAGCTTAAGGTTTCCAACATATGGCTACACCTTC. The chain couples TRBV7-2 to TRBJ1-2, with D hard to call. Germline V lookup: CDR1 SGHTA, CDR2 FQGNSA. The V gene lost 2 bases and the J gene lost 5 bases, with 12 bases spanning the gap. The CDR3 covers 14 residues.

CDR3 nucleotides: TGTGCCAGCAGTTTGGGGACAGGGAGGTACGAGCAGTACTTC. It specifies CASSLGTGRYEQYF. This chain uses TRBV27 with TRBJ2-7; 9 bases are shared with TRBD1. The CDR3 contains 14 residues. With 3 bases clipped from V and 4 bases from J, the junction kept 4 bases outside the gene matches. CDR1 is MNHEY and CDR2 is SMNVEV in the germline V gene (reference sequence).